Listed here is a single TCR beta chain. What this receptor recognizes is not known. No per-base quality is available; no much larger clone lies one base away. These data come from a study of Tregs in tolerant kidney transplant recipients (dated 2019 in TCRdb). Study-level background: Related donors were used in the transplants with nonmyeloablative bone marrow transplantation, and mixed chimerism was transient in the human trials. TCRbeta sequencing was used in the study to identify donor-specific regulatory T cells before combined kidney and bone marrow transplantation, and the identified cells were then tracked after transplant.

Reading the label with the study, this specimen's time point is: blood sample drawn before combined kidney and bone marrow transplant. Thawed PBMCs were FACS-sorted into unstimulated Tregs (CD4+CD25+CD127-), CD4+ non-Tregs (CD4+CD25-), CD4 cells and CD8 cells. The patients were a few recipients of combined kidney and bone marrow transplants from the ITN036ST trial, and samples were available only for these trial subjects. Healthy control blood was separated into PBMCs by Ficoll density gradient and cryopreserved, and patient PBMCs were collected both before and after transplant. Study-wide conclusions, independent of this receptor: Because only a small number of patients were included, the study had limitations, and the results will need to be validated in larger populations as well as under other immunosuppression protocols. Donor-specific Treg expansion was found to exceed global Treg expansion in tolerant patients, suggesting antigen-driven rather than nonspecific expansion. Biological reproducibility was not directly assessed, although technical replication error appeared to be minimal. The most biologically relevant and donor-specific TCRbeta repertoire appeared to be identified by expanding Tregs with activated donor B cells. For some patients, the PCR primers changed as time went on, which meant samples from those patients could not be compared with one another at the nucleotide level.

Trimming at the junction amounts to 5 bases on V and 5 bases on J, and the germline ends lie 10 bases apart. The CDR3 sequence holds 12 residues, the cysteine and phenylalanine included. Left in the record is the CDR3 DNA by itself, 36 bases read in frame from the first base. From the germline V gene, CDR1 is SNHLY and CDR2 is FYNNEI. For TCRbeta CDR3 sequencing, genomic DNA was extracted from sorted cells using the QIAGEN DNeasy Blood and Tissue Kit. High-throughput TCRbeta CDR3 sequencing, which included PCR amplification with bias correction and internal controls, was done commercially through immunoSEQ. From the authors' description of their analysis: A unique productive TCRbeta sequence was defined by the CDR3 nucleotide sequence when primers matched, and otherwise by the CDR3 amino acid sequence together with the Vbeta and Jbeta genes. As a correction for sorting error, sequences shared between sorted populations at a frequency ratio of 2:1 or less were discarded, and the remaining shared sequences were assigned to the higher population. A sequence counted as donor-reactive if, in CFSE-low cells, the sequence had a frequency of at least 0.01% and was expanded at least 5-fold compared with unstimulated cells. Repertoire divergence was quantified by Jensen-Shannon divergence calculated from the top 100 TCRbeta sequences ranked by frequency. When a sample had multiple sequencing runs, each run was corrected for sorting error separately and the runs were then pooled. TCRdb limited this immuneACCESS table to in-frame rearrangements with V and J called. A share of clones is missing; checked studies link under half to unresolved V genes, and the rest is unexplained. From that table come the V and J calls and clone size; the DNA was used to work out D and trimming. For this sample there are over 60,000 clones; about 88% appear just once. The leading ten clones occupy about 0.37% of the sample.

Material: CD4+ T cells from blood, obtained before the transplant. Rearrangement joined TRBV2 to TRBJ2-7, with a weak D call of TRBD1 (6 bases match). This receptor was taken from a human donor who received a combined kidney and bone marrow transplant. Here the CDR3 is given as CASSSTGNEQYF. The base sequence is TGTGCCAGCAGTTCAACAGGGAACGAGCAGTACTTC.